This TCR beta chain emerged from a study of blood T cell repertoires in COVID-19 (dated by TCRdb to about 2020). About the full investigation: Collaborator samples came from the United States, Italy and Spain and covered acute and convalescent phases of COVID-19. The material from the prospective study consisted of cDNA or gDNA derived from T cells, B-cell-depleted T cells, or PBMCs. Deeply sampled blood TCRbeta repertoires from subjects exposed to, actively infected with, or recovered from COVID-19 were included in the dataset. The repertoires were released in a freely available public database meant as a resource for research on the immune response to SARS-CoV-2. The samples were drawn from the first 160 participants of the ongoing ImmuneRACE study and from 1,254 subjects provided by 6 global collaborators. Sample metadata almost always included a de-identified subject ID, COVID-19 status, age in years and sex. Where available, HLA class I and class II types were obtained from metadata supplied by the sample provider rather than from assay-based typing. Broader findings and caveats from the paper: The quantity of clinical and demographic metadata differed by source and by participant and was supplied without curation.

Whole blood was collected in K2EDTA tubes by collaborating institutions according to the institutions' own protocols. For TCRbeta analysis, collaborator samples were shipped as frozen whole blood, as isolated PBMCs, or as DNA extracted from either sample type. TCRbeta CDR3 regions were amplified from genomic DNA by means of the immunoSEQ Assay, a bias-controlled multiplex PCR. From the authors' description of their analysis: The number of nucleated cells in each sample was estimated by amplification of reference gene primers within the assay. To quantify the absolute abundance of each unique TCRbeta CDR3 rearrangement, sequence reads were collapsed and filtered. For each sample, productive Simpson clonality was calculated by taking the square root of Simpson's diversity index across productive rearrangements. TCRdb obtained this table from immuneACCESS and retained in-frame rearrangements with V and J assigned. These tables miss some clones; where compared with another copy, unresolved V genes account for less than half of the shortfall, and the remainder is unexplained. V and J calls and clone size follow that table, whereas D and trimming were derived from the DNA. The sample table contains 300,000 to 400,000 clones; only one count was recorded for roughly 90% of them. Roughly 4% of the sample is taken by the ten largest.

On this clone itself: Its antigen is unknown. Base quality data are lacking; no much larger clone is found one base away.

Reading the germline V gene gives CDR1 SQVTM and CDR2 ANQGSEA. From the cysteine up to the phenylalanine, the CDR3 has a length of 14 residues. Kept here is only the CDR3 DNA, which spans 42 bases and is read in frame from base 1. Deletion took 3 bases off V and 6 bases off J, with a span of 17 bases between the germline ends. This clonotype originated in a woman between 45 and 65 years old with active or convalescent COVID-19. The sequenced sample consisted of peripheral blood. The rearrangement combines TRBV29-1 with TRBJ1-1, with a tentative D gene TRBD1 over 5 matching bases. The DNA reads TGCAGCGTTGACGGTCGGGGGGGTGGTCCTGAAGCTTTCTTT. Its product reads: CSVDGRGGGPEAFF.